The 11 T cell receptor beta chains below all came from one sample that was sequenced in a study of blood T cell repertoires in COVID-19. Sequencing used immunoSEQ multiplex PCR; TCRdb keeps in-frame clones, though not all of them. The sample has 150,000 to 200,000 clones; 80% to 90% are singletons. What was sequenced was peripheral blood. These receptor sequences come from a woman in her sixties or seventies with COVID-19, enrolled during active disease.

The chain links TRBV5-4 to TRBJ2-1, with 7 bases matching TRBD2. V trimming: 4 bases; J trimming: 6 bases; junction bases outside the gene matches: 13. The germline V gene has CDR1 SGHNT and CDR2 YYREEE (reference sequence). The CDR3 runs to 16 residues. This chain's CDR3 is CASSRWAGASGNEQFF. The CDR3, as DNA: TGTGCCAGCAGCCGGTGGGCGGGAGCTTCGGGCAATGAGCAGTTCTTC.

The chain employs TRBV30 and TRBJ2-7; 7 bases are shared with TRBD2. V shed 0 bases, J shed 4 bases, and the junction held 6 bases outside the gene matches. This CDR3 comprises 14 residues. CDR1 is GTSNPN and CDR2 is SVGIG in the germline V gene (reference sequence). In DNA, the CDR3 is TGTGCCTGGAGTGTAGCTAGCGGAAGATACGAGCAGTACTTC. This translates into CAWSVASGRYEQYF.

The V gene is TRBV28, the J gene TRBJ1-2, with D unresolved. Trimming took 6 bases from V and 7 from J, leaving 15 bases between them. The CDR3 totals 13 residues. Looked up from germline, CDR1 is MDHEN and CDR2 is SYDVKM. This CDR3 reads CASSPVAGFGYTF. CDR3 sequence (DNA): TGTGCCAGCAGCCCGGTCGCGGGTTTTGGCTACACCTTC.

The chain is built from TRBV10-3 and TRBJ2-7; a possible D gene is TRBD1 (6 bases). The CDR3 is 12 residues long. Germline V gene sequence: CDR1 ENHRY, CDR2 SYGVKD. V lost 6 bases to trimming and J lost 6 bases, with 12 bases between them. This chain's CDR3 is CAIRQGLSEQYF. The DNA of the CDR3 is TGTGCCATCAGACAGGGCCTCTCCGAGCAGTACTTC.

The chain couples TRBV9 to TRBJ2-5; 7 nucleotides agree with TRBD1. With V trimmed by 4 bases and J by 4 bases, 7 bases remained unmatched. Looked up from germline, CDR1 is SGDLS and CDR2 is YYNGEE. This CDR3 has 14 amino acids. The CDR3 DNA reads as TGTGCCAGCAGCACGACAGGGATGGGAGAGACCCAGTACTTC. It is translated as CASSTTGMGETQYF. Variable domain in full (rest from reference TRBV9 and TRBJ2-5): DSGVTQTPKHLITATGQRVTLRCSPRSGDLSVYWYQQSLDQGLQFLIQYYNGEERAKGNILERFSAQQFPDLHSELNLSSLELGDSALYFCASSTTGMGETQYFGPGTRLLVL.

V is TRBV19 and J is TRBJ1-1; D unresolved. The V gene lost 8 bases and the J gene lost 12 bases, with 16 bases spanning the gap. This CDR3 has 11 residues. Germline V CDR1 and CDR2: LNHDA, SQIVND (reference sequence). DNA for the CDR3: TGTGCCAGTGGGATTGGAGGCGCAACTTTCTTT. It specifies CASGIGGATFF. The full variable domain, rest sourced from reference TRBV19 and TRBJ1-1, is DGGITQSPKYLFRKEGQNVTLSCEQNLNHDAMYWYRQDPGQGLRLIYYSQIVNDFQKGDIAEGYSVSREKKESFPLTVTSAQKNPTAFYLCASGIGGATFFGQGTRLTVV.

This chain connects TRBV6-5 to TRBJ2-7, with a tentative D call TRBD2 (5 bases). V was cut by 6 bases and J by 4 bases, with 13 bases left in between. Germline loops: CDR1 MNHEY, CDR2 SVGAGI. The CDR3 has 13 residues. The CDR3 DNA follows: TGTGCCAGCAGAGAGGGAAGCAGATACGAGCAGTACTTC. Encoded protein: CASREGSRYEQYF.

This clone was picked up one time. This chain links TRBV5-1 with TRBJ2-3; D is perhaps TRBD1 (6 bases). The CDR3 length is 14 residues. CDR1 and CDR2 (germline): SGHRS, YFSETQ. V was cut by 4 bases and J by 1 base, with 10 bases left in between. CDR3 protein: CASSVDSRTDTQYF. CDR3 sequence (DNA): TGCGCCAGCAGCGTGGACAGCCGCACAGATACGCAGTATTTT.

This clone has a single count. V and J are TRBV5-1 and TRBJ1-3, with 7 bases lining up with TRBD1. Germline loops: CDR1 SGHRS, CDR2 YFSETQ. J lost 0 bases, V lost 4 bases, and 7 bases had no gene match. This CDR3 is 16 amino acids long. For the CDR3, the DNA is TGCGCCAGCAGCGGCTGGACAGGTTCCTCTGGAAACACCATATATTTT. Translation: CASSGWTGSSGNTIYF.

This rearrangement joins TRBV5-4 to TRBJ1-4; 8 bases agree with TRBD1. The CDR3 length is 15 residues. The junction had 6 bases not matched to a gene; V was cut back by 2 bases and J by 6 bases. Germline CDR1 is SGHNT and CDR2 is YYREEE (reference sequence). The chain's CDR3 is CASSFSGGRDEKLFF. Written as DNA, the CDR3 is TGTGCCAGCAGCTTTTCAGGGGGCCGGGATGAAAAACTGTTTTTT.

The chain combines TRBV19 with TRBJ2-2; possible D gene TRBD1, 7 bases. The V end was cut by 5 bases, the J end by 6 bases, with 19 bases between. CDR3 length: 16 amino acids. CDR1 and CDR2 from the germline V gene are LNHDA and SQIVND (reference sequence). CDR3 amino acids: CASSAHRGRGSGELFF. CDR3 DNA: TGTGCCAGTAGTGCCCACAGGGGTCGGGGGTCCGGGGAGCTGTTTTTT.